The 25 T cell receptor beta chains presented below share a single source sample, sequenced in a study of blood T cell repertoires in COVID-19 (TCRdb year 2020). The library was prepared using the immunoSEQ multiplex PCR assay. TCRdb holds this immuneACCESS table with in-frame rearrangements only. Some clones are missing; in checked studies, unresolved V genes explain under half, and the rest has no known cause. The sample table shows roughly 130,000 clones, and around 80% are seen once. The ten largest clones represent approximately 1.8% of the sample. The sample consisted of peripheral blood. The receptors were sampled from a man between 65 and 85 years old with acute or convalescent COVID-19.

This chain connects TRBV7-9 to TRBJ1-2; 7 bases are shared with TRBD1. This CDR3 is 15 amino acids long. Per germline, CDR1 SEHNR and CDR2 FQNEAQ (reference sequence). With V trimmed by 5 bases and J by 7 bases, 13 bases remained unmatched. The CDR3 is CASSPLRDSPPGYTF. The DNA of the CDR3 is TGTGCCAGCAGCCCACTCCGGGACAGTCCGCCTGGCTACACCTTC.

V is TRBV11-2 and J is TRBJ2-1, with D hard to call. Trimming removed 2 bases from V and 6 bases from J, with 11 bases in between. The CDR3 is 14 amino acids. The germline CDR1 and CDR2 sequences are SGHAT and FQNNGV. As DNA, the CDR3 is TGTGCCAGCAGCTTAACTCCTAATCCCAATGAGCAGTTCTTC. Its translation is CASSLTPNPNEQFF.

The V and J genes are TRBV4-1 and TRBJ2-3, with 9 nucleotides matching TRBD2. After removal of 0 bases from V and 2 bases from J, the junction contained 6 bases not matched to a gene. The germline V gene encodes CDR1 MGHRA and CDR2 YSYEKL. The CDR3 totals 17 residues. In DNA form, the CDR3 reads TGCGCCAGCAGCCAAGAACGGCGGGGGGGTACCACAGATACGCAGTATTTT. Its translation: CASSQERRGGTTDTQYF.

The chain is built from TRBV9 and TRBJ2-3, with TRBD2 as a possible D gene (6 bases). CDR3 size: 14 residues. Germline V gives CDR1 SGDLS, CDR2 YYNGEE. Trimming removed 0 bases from V and 6 bases from J, with 11 bases in between. CDR3 protein: CASSVERVADTQYF. The CDR3, as DNA: TGTGCCAGCAGCGTAGAGCGGGTTGCGGATACGCAGTATTTT.

The gene calls are TRBV19 and TRBJ1-5; D is uncertain. The CDR3 has 12 amino acids. Between the trimmed V and J ends, which lost 6 bases and 6 bases, there was a span of 9 bases. The germline V gene encodes CDR1 LNHDA and CDR2 SQIVND (reference sequence). CDR3 sequence: CASRLAGQPQHF. In nucleotides, the CDR3 is TGTGCCAGTAGGCTGGCGGGTCAGCCCCAGCATTTT. Full variable domain (missing parts from reference TRBV19 and TRBJ1-5): DGGITQSPKYLFRKEGQNVTLSCEQNLNHDAMYWYRQDPGQGLRLIYYSQIVNDFQKGDIAEGYSVSREKKESFPLTVTSAQKNPTAFYLCASRLAGQPQHFGDGTRLSIL.

The genes are TRBV28 and TRBJ1-5, with D possibly TRBD1 on 5 matching bases. CDR1 MDHEN and CDR2 SYDVKM come from the germline V gene. Trimming took off 11 bases at V and 0 bases at J, with 11 bases between the two ends. The CDR3 sequence is 13 residues long. CDR3 in DNA: TGTGCCCAGGGCCGTAATAGCAATCAGCCCCAGCATTTT. Residues: CAQGRNSNQPQHF.

This chain uses TRBV3-1 (or the pseudogene TRBV3-2) with TRBJ2-2; a possible D gene is TRBD1 (6 bases). CDR1 and CDR2 from the germline V gene are LGHDT and YNNKEL (reference sequence). V gave up 2 bases and J gave up 5 bases, with 6 bases separating them. CDR3 size: 13 residues. The CDR3: CASSQRGTGELFF. CDR3 bases: TGTGCCAGCAGCCAAAGGGGGACCGGGGAGCTGTTTTTT.

The chain combines TRBV18 with TRBJ1-4, with 8 bases lining up with TRBD1. The V gene's germline CDR1 is KGHSH and CDR2 LQKENI. The CDR3 covers 17 residues. V was pared by 3 bases and J by 8 bases, with 14 bases of the junction left unmatched. CDR3 residues: CASSPPPLTGVREKLFF. CDR3 nucleotide sequence: TGTGCCAGCTCACCCCCACCCTTGACAGGGGTGAGGGAAAAACTGTTTTTT.

The chain couples TRBV5-4 to TRBJ1-3; possibly TRBD1 for D (6 bases). V dropped 2 bases and J dropped 0 bases, with 15 bases sitting between them. The germline V gene encodes CDR1 SGHNT and CDR2 YYREEE (reference sequence). The CDR3 has 17 amino acids. CDR3: CASSFASRGYSGNTIYF. The DNA of the CDR3 is TGTGCCAGCAGCTTTGCATCGAGGGGGTACTCTGGAAACACCATATATTTT.

Only one count was recorded for this clone. J is TRBJ2-2 and V is TRBV7-4; TRBD2 agrees at 15 bases. CDR1 is SGHVT and CDR2 is SQSDAQ in the germline V gene. J lost 6 bases, V lost 5 bases, and 4 bases had no gene match. This CDR3 is built from 16 residues. CDR3 in amino acids: CASSAGLAGGPGELFF. The CDR3 coding sequence is TGTGCCAGCAGCGCAGGACTAGCGGGGGGGCCCGGGGAGCTGTTTTTT.

The chain is built from TRBV5-1 and TRBJ1-2; 10 bases line up with TRBD1. CDR1 is SGHRS and CDR2 is YFSETQ in the germline V gene. CDR3 length: 16 residues. Losses at the gene ends were 1 base for V and 4 bases for J; bases not matched to a gene: 7. CDR3 sequence: CASSLRGTGDLYGYTF. The DNA of the CDR3 is TGCGCCAGCAGCTTGCGGGGGACAGGGGACCTCTATGGCTACACCTTC.

V and J are TRBV6-6 and TRBJ1-5, with 8 positions matching TRBD1. V was clipped by 6 bases and J by 6 bases; unmatched bases: 7. The CDR3 sequence is 14 residues long. Germline V CDR1 and CDR2: MNHNY, SVGAGI (reference sequence). This chain's CDR3 is CASRGQGLGQPQHF. DNA for the CDR3: TGTGCCAGCAGAGGACAGGGCTTGGGTCAGCCCCAGCATTTT.

In DNA, the CDR3 is TGTGCCAGCAGCCAAGATCGGTGGGCCTCTAAGAACACTGAAGCTTTCTTT. This gives the protein CASSQDRWASKNTEAFF. The genes are TRBV4-2 and TRBJ1-1, with D hard to call. V was trimmed by 0 bases and J by 1 base, leaving 15 bases between them. CDR3 size: 17 residues. Germline V gene lookup returns CDR1 LGHNA and CDR2 YNFKEQ.

In its sample, this clone was seen a few times. This chain uses TRBV5-1 with TRBJ1-3, with a weak D call TRBD1 (5 bases). Germline-derived CDR1 and CDR2 are SGHRS and YFSETQ. The V and J ends lost 4 bases and 1 base respectively, with 15 bases between them. This CDR3 region has 16 residues. The CDR3 protein is CASSLHQGVSGNTIYF. The CDR3 region has the DNA TGCGCCAGCAGCCTGCACCAAGGGGTATCTGGAAACACCATATATTTT.

V is TRBV6-5 and J is TRBJ2-2; D is possibly TRBD2 (5 bases). In germline, CDR1 is MNHEY, CDR2 SVGAGI. This CDR3 has 14 amino acids. V was clipped by 6 bases and J by 4 bases, with 12 bases between them. CDR3 amino acids: CASSIIGLTGELFF. The CDR3 DNA reads as TGTGCCAGCAGCATAATCGGACTCACCGGGGAGCTGTTTTTT.

V gene TRBV7-2 combines with J gene TRBJ1-2; TRBD1 is a possible D gene (5 bases). Germline V gene data show CDR1 as SGHTA and CDR2 as FQGNSA. V lost 0 bases to trimming and J lost 2 bases, with 13 bases between them. The length of the CDR3 is 16 residues. CDR3 amino acids: CASSLAMGQLNYGYTF. The DNA for the CDR3 is TGTGCCAGCAGCTTAGCGATGGGGCAGTTAAACTATGGCTACACCTTC.

The chain recombines TRBV30 with TRBJ1-1; possibly TRBD1 for D (5 bases). Trimming cost V 2 bases and J 1 base, with 11 bases left between them. The germline gives CDR1 GTSNPN, CDR2 SVGIG (reference sequence). The CDR3 is 14 amino acids. CDR3 protein: CAWSPGLPNTEAFF. The DNA of the CDR3 is TGTGCCTGGAGTCCGGGACTTCCGAACACTGAAGCTTTCTTT.

The chain has TRBV19 and TRBJ2-7; maybe TRBD1 (5 bases). V was cut by 5 bases and J by 5 bases, with 13 bases left in between. Germline CDR1 is LNHDA and CDR2 is SQIVND (reference sequence). The CDR3 length is 13 residues. CDR3 in DNA: TGTGCCAGTAGTGCAGCCAGGGTCGACGAGCAGTACTTC. This sequence encodes CASSAARVDEQYF.

The chain employs TRBV2 and TRBJ1-2; the match to TRBD1 covers 7 bases. The CDR3 loop spans 13 amino acids. Trimming took 6 bases from V and 5 from J; bases not matched to a gene: 6. The V gene's germline CDR1 is SNHLY and CDR2 FYNNEI. The CDR3 sequence is CASREDRIYGYTF. The CDR3 DNA reads as TGTGCCAGCAGAGAGGACAGGATTTATGGCTACACCTTC.

V is TRBV6-1 and J is TRBJ1-2; TRBD1 matches at 11 bases. J was trimmed by 5 bases and V by 3 bases; bases with no gene match: 14. Germline V gene lookup returns CDR1 MNHNS and CDR2 SASEGT. The CDR3 has 18 residues. The CDR3 spells CASSERVDRGRLGYGYTF. The DNA of the CDR3 is TGTGCCAGCAGTGAGCGGGTGGACAGGGGGCGCCTGGGATATGGCTACACCTTC.

This clone has only one observation. V gene TRBV27 combines with J gene TRBJ2-5, with a weak D call TRBD1 (5 bases). From germline, CDR1 is MNHEY and CDR2 SMNVEV (reference sequence). V lost 2 bases and J lost 4, with 14 bases in between. The CDR3 runs to 15 residues. CDR3 sequence reads: CASSLTRMGPETQYF. Written as DNA, the CDR3 is TGTGCCAGCAGTTTAACGCGCATGGGGCCAGAGACCCAGTACTTC.

V is TRBV4-2 and J is TRBJ1-3, with 9 bases identical to TRBD1. The V gene's germline CDR1 is LGHNA and CDR2 YNFKEQ. The CDR3 is made up of 17 amino acids. J was trimmed by 0 bases and V by 0 bases; bases with no gene match: 3. This chain's CDR3 is CASSQDRTGVSGNTIYF. CDR3 nucleotide sequence: TGTGCCAGCAGCCAAGACAGGACAGGGGTCTCTGGAAACACCATATATTTT.

This chain joins TRBV24-1 and TRBJ2-1, with 10 bases lining up with TRBD2. The junction had 2 bases not matched to a gene; V was cut back by 1 base and J by 3 bases. Germline V gene data show CDR1 as KGHDR and CDR2 as SFDVKD. This CDR3 spans 16 amino acids. The CDR3 DNA is TGTGCCACCAGTGATTTCCTAGCGGGGGACTACAATGAGCAGTTCTTC. Translation: CATSDFLAGDYNEQFF.

This chain joins TRBV5-1 and TRBJ2-3; 16 positions agree with TRBD2. J lost 3 bases, V lost 3 bases, and 1 base had no gene match. Germline lookup yields CDR1 SGHRS and CDR2 YFSETQ. There are 16 residues in the CDR3. CDR3 DNA sequence: TGCGCCAGCAGCTCGGGACTAGCGGGGGGGACAGATACGCAGTATTTT. It specifies CASSSGLAGGTDTQYF.

The chain links TRBV7-9 to TRBJ2-5; 10 nucleotides match TRBD1. The germline CDR1 and CDR2 sequences are SEHNR and FQNEAQ (reference sequence). The CDR3 extends over 14 amino acids. V was pared by 4 bases and J by 1 base, with 0 bases of the junction left unmatched. The CDR3 nucleotides read TGTGCCAGCAGCTGGGACAGGGGCCAAGAGACCCAGTACTTC. Translation gives CASSWDRGQETQYF.